This T cell receptor (beta chain) stems from a study of a mutant IDH1 vaccine in newly diagnosed glioma. Study overall: Previous treatment comprised radiotherapy, temozolomide, or both, mostly both. Study conclusions and caveats: Pseudoprogression apparently lacked any relation to changes in top peripheral T cell clonotypes. Induction of immune responses by the vaccine occurred in about 95% of patients.

CDR1 and CDR2 (germline): KGHSH, LQKENI. The CDR3 contains 17 residues. Trimming shortened V by 3 bases and J by 6 bases, and 23 bases separated the two germline ends. A word on this clone: The antigen is not known.

The time point is: baseline, week 1 (first vaccination visit). Documented treatment: pre-vaccination baseline after standard-of-care therapy. Measured with immunoSEQ multiplex PCR; TCRdb has only the in-frame clones, and not every one. The sample holds under 65,000 clones; 65% to 85% are singletons and the top ten take nearly 20%. Specimen: PBMCs, collected from a glioma patient treated with radiotherapy, temozolomide or both. The chain links TRBV18 to TRBJ1-1; D is possibly TRBD1 (6 bases). This clonotype was obtained from a man aged 18-30 years with glioma. In DNA, the CDR3 is TGTGCCAGCTCACCTTTAACCGGACCAGGGGTTATCGCTGAAGCTTTCTTT. Amino acids: CASSPLTGPGVIAEAFF.